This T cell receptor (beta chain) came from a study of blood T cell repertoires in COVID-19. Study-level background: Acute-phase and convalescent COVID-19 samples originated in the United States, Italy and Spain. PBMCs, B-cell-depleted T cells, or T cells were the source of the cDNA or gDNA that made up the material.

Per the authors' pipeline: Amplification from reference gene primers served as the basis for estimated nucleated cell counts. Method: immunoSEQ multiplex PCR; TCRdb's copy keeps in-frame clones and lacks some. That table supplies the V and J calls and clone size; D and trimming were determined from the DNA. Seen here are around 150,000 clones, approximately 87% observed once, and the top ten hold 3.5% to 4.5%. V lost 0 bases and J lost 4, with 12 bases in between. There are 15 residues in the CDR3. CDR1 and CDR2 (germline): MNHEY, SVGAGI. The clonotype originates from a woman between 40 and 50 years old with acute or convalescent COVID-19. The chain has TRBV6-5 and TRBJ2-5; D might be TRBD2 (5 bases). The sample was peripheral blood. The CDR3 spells CASSYSGRSPETQYF. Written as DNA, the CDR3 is TGTGCCAGCAGTTACTCAGGGAGATCCCCAGAGACCCAGTACTTC.